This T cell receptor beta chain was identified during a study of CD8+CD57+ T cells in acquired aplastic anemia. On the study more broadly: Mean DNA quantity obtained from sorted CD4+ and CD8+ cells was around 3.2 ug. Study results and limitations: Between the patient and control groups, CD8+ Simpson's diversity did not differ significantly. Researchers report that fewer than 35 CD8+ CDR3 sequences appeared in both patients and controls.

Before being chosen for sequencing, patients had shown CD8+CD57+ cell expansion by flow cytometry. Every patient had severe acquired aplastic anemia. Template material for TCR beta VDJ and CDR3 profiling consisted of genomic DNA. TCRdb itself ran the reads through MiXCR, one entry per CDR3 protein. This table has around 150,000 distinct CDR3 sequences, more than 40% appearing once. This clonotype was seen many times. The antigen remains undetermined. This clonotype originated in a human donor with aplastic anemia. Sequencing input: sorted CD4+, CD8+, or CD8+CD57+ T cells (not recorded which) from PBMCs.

CDR3 sequence reads: CASSPGLAGSNEQFF. CDR3 coding DNA: TGTGCCAGCAGTCCCGGACTAGCGGGGTCCAATGAGCAGTTCTTC. The V gene is TRBV2, the J gene TRBJ2-1; 12 bases line up with TRBD2. This CDR3 spans 15 amino acids. Germline CDR1 is SNHLY and CDR2 is FYNNEI. V shed 5 bases and J 6 bases; nucleotides not matched to a gene: 5.